This T cell receptor (beta chain) was recovered during a study of beta chain features in type 1 diabetes. There are a few counts of this clone. Germline V gene sequence: CDR1 LGHNA, CDR2 YSLEER. With V trimmed by 1 base and J by 2 bases, 3 bases remained unmatched. The CDR3 is made up of 18 amino acids. Sorting with CD45RO/CCR7/CD25/CD127/CD95/CD27 yielded naive, central memory, regulatory and stem-like memory CD4+ cells. The whole isolated RNA underwent reverse transcription, so sequencing captured expressed TCRB transcripts. The protocol was immunoSEQ multiplex PCR, while the TCRdb copy is restricted to in-frame clones and leaves out a portion. The data show 250,000 or so clones, around a quarter seen once.

The gene calls are TRBV4-3 and TRBJ2-6; TRBD1 matches 12 bases. The clonotype originates from a man aged 30-40 years in good health. The sequencing input was central memory CD4+ T cells from blood. The CDR3 DNA is TGCGCCAGCAGCCAAGTCGGGACAGGGGGCGCTGGGGCCAACGTCCTGACTTTC. Translating gives CASSQVGTGGAGANVLTF.